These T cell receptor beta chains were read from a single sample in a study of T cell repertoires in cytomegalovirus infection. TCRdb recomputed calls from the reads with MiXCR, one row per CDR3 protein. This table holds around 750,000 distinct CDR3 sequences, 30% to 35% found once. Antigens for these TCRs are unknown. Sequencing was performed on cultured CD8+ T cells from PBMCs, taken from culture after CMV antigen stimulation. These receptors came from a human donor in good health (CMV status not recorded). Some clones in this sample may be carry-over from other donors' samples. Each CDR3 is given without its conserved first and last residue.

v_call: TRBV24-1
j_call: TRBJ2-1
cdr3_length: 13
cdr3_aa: ATSDFKISNNEQF

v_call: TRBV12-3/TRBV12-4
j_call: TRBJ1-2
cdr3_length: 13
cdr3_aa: ASSSRWQGMYGYT

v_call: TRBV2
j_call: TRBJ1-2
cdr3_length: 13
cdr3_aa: ARTLLTGGAEGYT

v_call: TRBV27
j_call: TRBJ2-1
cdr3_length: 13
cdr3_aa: ASSLFPASYNEQF

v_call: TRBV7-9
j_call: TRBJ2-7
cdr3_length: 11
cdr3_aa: VSSTRPPYEQY

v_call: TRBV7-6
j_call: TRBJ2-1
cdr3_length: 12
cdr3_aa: ASSPTTGPDEQF

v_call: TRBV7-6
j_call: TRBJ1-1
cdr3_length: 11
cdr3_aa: AWPEIMNTEAF

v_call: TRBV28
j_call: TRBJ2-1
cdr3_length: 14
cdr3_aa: VSGLRTGGIYNEQF

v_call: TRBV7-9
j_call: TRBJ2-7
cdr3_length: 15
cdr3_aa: ASSSCDRAAPHYEQY

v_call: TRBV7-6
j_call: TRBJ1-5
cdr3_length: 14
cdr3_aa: ASSLGPGENNQPQH

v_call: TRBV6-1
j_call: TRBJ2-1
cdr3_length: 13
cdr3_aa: ASLKDFSSYNEQF

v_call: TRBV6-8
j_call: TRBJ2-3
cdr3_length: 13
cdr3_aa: ASSYRRDKPDTQY

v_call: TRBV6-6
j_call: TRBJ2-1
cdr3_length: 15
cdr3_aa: ASTLQGHRSSYNEQF

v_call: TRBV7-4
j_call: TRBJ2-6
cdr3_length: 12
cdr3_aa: ASSPTGQGRVLT

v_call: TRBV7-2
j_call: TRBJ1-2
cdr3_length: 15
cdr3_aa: ASSLGPLTGSTYGYT

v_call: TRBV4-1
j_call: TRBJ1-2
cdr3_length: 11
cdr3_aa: ASSQDIDYGYT

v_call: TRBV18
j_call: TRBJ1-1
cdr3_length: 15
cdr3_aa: ASSPPIGARQGTEAF

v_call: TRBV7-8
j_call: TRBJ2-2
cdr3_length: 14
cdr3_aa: ASSLKGFANTGELF